A single sample gave rise to the 14 T cell receptor beta chains below, sequenced in a study of response to subunit inactivated influenza vaccine. In TCRdb, the RT-PCR reads were re-called with MiXCR into one record per CDR3 protein. The table lists about 190,000 distinct CDR3 sequences, approximately 14% of them singletons. The sample in question was CD8+ T cells sorted from PBMCs, obtained less than 6 days after vaccination. The receptor source for this set is a man aged 50-59 years who received an inactivated influenza vaccine.

This clonotype was seen only a few times. The chain employs TRBV5-4 and TRBJ2-5; D tentatively fits TRBD1 or TRBD2 (5 bases each). The CDR3 contains 19 residues. CDR1 SGHNT and CDR2 YYREEE come from the germline V gene (reference sequence). V dropped 3 bases and J dropped 4 bases, with 28 bases sitting between them. The CDR3 loop is CASSSATVPGPQGRETQYF. Written as DNA, the CDR3 is TGTGCCAGCAGCTCCGCGACAGTCCCGGGACCCCAGGGACGAGAGACCCAGTACTTC.

The chain recombines TRBV6-4 with TRBJ2-3; D tentatively fits TRBD1 or TRBD2 (7 bases each). Trimming stripped 9 bases from V and 0 bases from J, with 16 bases between. The CDR3 totals 15 residues. CDR1 and CDR2 from the germline V gene are MRHNA and SNTAGT. CDR3 sequence (DNA): TGTGCCAGTACCTCAGGGGGGGCTAGCACAGATACGCAGTATTTT. This sequence encodes CASTSGGASTDTQYF.

In its sample, this clonotype was seen a few times. This chain uses TRBV6-2 or TRBV6-3 with TRBJ1-5, with a possible D match to TRBD1 (5 bases). Trimming took off 7 bases at V and 2 bases at J, with 18 bases between the two ends. Germline CDR1 and CDR2: MNHEY and SVGEGT. CDR3 length equals 16 residues. CDR3 nucleotides: TGTGCCAGCAACCCAGGACACTCACGAGGCAATCAGCCCCAGCATTTT. Protein product: CASNPGHSRGNQPQHF.

This clonotype was seen more than once but under ten times. The J gene is TRBJ2-3, the V gene TRBV7-9, with D hard to call. Germline CDR1 is SEHNR and CDR2 is FQNEAQ (reference sequence). V shed 3 bases and J shed 2 bases, with 6 bases lying between them. The CDR3 sequence is 13 residues long. CDR3: CASSFRLTDTQYF. CDR3 nucleotides: TGTGCCAGCAGCTTCCGACTCACAGATACGCAGTATTTT. The whole variable domain, remainder taken from reference TRBV7-9 and TRBJ2-3, is DTGVSQNPRHKITKRGQNVTFRCDPISEHNRLYWYRQTLGQGPEFLTYFQNEAQLEKSRLLSDRFSAERPKGSFSTLEIQRTEQGDSAMYLCASSFRLTDTQYFGPGTRLTVL.

The table lists this clonotype with many counts. The rearrangement uses TRBV12-3 or TRBV12-4 and TRBJ1-2; D call uncertain. Trimming removed 0 bases from V and 4 bases from J, with 9 bases in between. This CDR3 has 14 amino acids. CDR3 nucleotide sequence: TGTGCCAGCAGTTTAGCCCCAGAAGGCTATGGCTACACCTTC. Protein: CASSLAPEGYGYTF.

The chain carries TRBV28 and TRBJ2-1, with 7 bases identical to TRBD2. Germline CDR1 MDHEN, CDR2 SYDVKM. This CDR3 region has 13 residues. V was pared by 10 bases and J by 4 bases, with 7 bases of the junction left unmatched. CDR3 nucleotides: TGTGCCACCGCGGGGGAGCTTTACAATGAGCAGTTCTTC. As protein: CATAGELYNEQFF. The complete variable domain, with remaining parts taken from reference TRBV28 and TRBJ2-1, reads DVKVTQSSRYLVKRTGEKVFLECVQDMDHENMFWYRQDPGLGLRLIYFSYDVKMKEKGDIPEGYSVSREKKERFSLILESASTNQTSMYLCATAGELYNEQFFGPGTRLTVL.

The chain has TRBV4-3 and TRBJ1-1; 8 nucleotides align to TRBD1. The CDR3 has 13 residues. The V gene end was trimmed by 4 bases and the J gene end by 4 bases; junction bases not matched to a gene: 2. Per the germline V gene, CDR1 is LGHNA and CDR2 is YSLEER. In DNA form, the CDR3 reads TGCGCCAGCAGCCCGGACAGGGTCACTGAAGCTTTCTTT. Translated, it gives CASSPDRVTEAFF.

This clonotype was counted many times. V usage is TRBV7-9 and J usage is TRBJ1-1, with D hard to call. The CDR3 consists of 13 residues. Germline CDR1 is SEHNR and CDR2 is FQNEAQ (reference sequence). The V gene lost 4 bases and the J gene lost 1 base, with 7 bases spanning the gap. The CDR3 sequence is CASSSEGNTEAFF. DNA for the CDR3: TGTGCCAGCAGCTCCGAGGGGAACACTGAAGCTTTCTTT.

This clonotype was seen ten or more times. The rearrangement joins TRBV7-9 to TRBJ2-2; D not certain. The CDR3 has 13 amino acids. Germline loops: CDR1 SEHNR, CDR2 FQNEAQ (reference sequence). V lost 8 bases to trimming and J lost 4 bases, with 11 bases between them. The CDR3 spells CASSGSGTGELFF. CDR3 sequence (DNA): TGTGCCAGCTCAGGTTCGGGCACCGGGGAGCTGTTTTTT. Full variable domain (remainder filled in from reference TRBV7-9 and TRBJ2-2): DTGVSQNPRHKITKRGQNVTFRCDPISEHNRLYWYRQTLGQGPEFLTYFQNEAQLEKSRLLSDRFSAERPKGSFSTLEIQRTEQGDSAMYLCASSGSGTGELFFGEGSRLTVL.

In its sample, this clonotype was seen a few times. The gene calls are TRBV12-3 or TRBV12-4 and TRBJ1-4, with TRBD1 identical over 7 bases. The V gene end was trimmed by 4 bases and the J gene end by 5 bases; junction bases not matched to a gene: 7. CDR3 length: 15 residues. This chain's CDR3 is CASSSLTGNNEKLFF. The CDR3 DNA follows: TGTGCCAGCAGTTCCCTGACAGGGAACAATGAAAAACTGTTTTTT.

This sequence joins TRBV25-1 and TRBJ2-1, with 7 bases matching TRBD2. V was clipped by 10 bases and J by 12 bases; unmatched bases: 9. Germline V gene data show CDR1 as MGHDK and CDR2 as SYGVNS. The CDR3 spans 11 residues. The CDR3, as DNA: TGTGCCACCTCGTTGGGCGGGGGGCAGTTCTTC. Translating it yields CATSLGGGQFF. Full variable domain (outside the CDR3, taken from reference TRBV25-1 and TRBJ2-1): EADIYQTPRYLVIGTGKKITLECSQTMGHDKMYWYQQDPGMELHLIHYSYGVNSTEKGDLSSESTVSRIRTEHFPLTLESARPSHTSQYLCATSLGGGQFFGPGTRLTVL.

V gene TRBV7-9 combines with J gene TRBJ2-5, with a possible D match to TRBD2 (6 bases). The CDR3 runs to 15 residues. Trimming took 8 bases from V and 4 from J, leaving 20 bases between them. CDR1 is SEHNR, CDR2 FQNEAQ, per germline (reference sequence). The CDR3 sequence: CASLSRTNYPETQYF. Here the CDR3 DNA reads TGTGCCAGCCTATCGCGGACTAATTATCCAGAGACCCAGTACTTC.

The chain uses TRBV30 and TRBJ2-7; D not certain. Germline CDR1 is GTSNPN and CDR2 is SVGIG (reference sequence). V shed 2 bases and J shed 2 bases, with 7 bases lying between them. This CDR3 is built from 12 residues. CDR3 in DNA: TGTGCCTGGAGTCAAGGTGCCTACGAGCAGTACTTC. This sequence encodes CAWSQGAYEQYF.

The chain has TRBV10-3 and TRBJ1-2, with unresolved D. Germline CDR1 and CDR2: ENHRY and SYGVKD. Trimming stripped 2 bases from V and 0 bases from J, with 10 bases between. The CDR3 contains 15 residues. The CDR3 protein is CAISETSSANYGYTF. In DNA form, the CDR3 reads TGTGCCATCAGTGAGACGTCGTCAGCTAACTATGGCTACACCTTC.